Below, 6 T cell receptor beta chains from the same sample are listed, as sequenced in a study of shared clonotypes between healthy human individuals. Some clones are missing from TCRdb's copy, which holds only in-frame ones; the method was immunoSEQ multiplex PCR. Found here are millions of clones, approximately 95% of them singletons; the top ten hold 0.35% to 0.45%. Sequenced sample: naive CD4+ T cells from PBMCs. Subset of the sample: CD45RA+ positively selected. The receptor set was obtained from a man between 18 and 29 years old in good health. Some clones in this sample may be carry-over from other donors' samples.

The chain employs TRBV5-5 and TRBJ2-5, with D possibly being TRBD1 or TRBD2 (5 bases each). V shed 3 bases and J shed 3 bases, with 12 bases lying between them. This CDR3 has 14 amino acids. Looked up from germline, CDR1 is SGHKS and CDR2 is YYEKEE (reference sequence). The CDR3 DNA is TGTGCCAGCAGCTCAGCCGGGACGAAAGAGACCCAGTACTTC. Translation gives CASSSAGTKETQYF.

The V gene is TRBV5-8, the J gene TRBJ2-4; no clear D. Germline V lookup: CDR1 SGHTS, CDR2 YDEGEE. Trimming stripped 0 bases from V and 1 base from J, with 11 bases between. CDR3 length: 16 residues. The CDR3 nucleotides read TGTGCCAGCAGCTTGGCGGGCCTGCTGGCCAAAAACATTCAGTACTTC. Protein product: CASSLAGLLAKNIQYF.

J is TRBJ1-6 and V is TRBV5-1, with D hard to call. The V end lost 0 bases, the J end lost 8 bases, and 6 bases lay between the germline ends. The germline gives CDR1 SGHRS, CDR2 YFSETQ. The CDR3 totals 13 residues. The CDR3 loop is CASSLEADSPLHF. CDR3 DNA: TGCGCCAGCAGCTTGGAGGCGGATTCACCCCTCCACTTT.

This chain uses TRBV2 with TRBJ1-1, with D possibly TRBD1 on 5 matching bases. Germline V gene lookup returns CDR1 SNHLY and CDR2 FYNNEI. The CDR3 spans 16 residues. Trimming removed 4 bases from V and 0 bases from J, with 15 bases in between. The CDR3 nucleotides read TGTGCCAGCAGTGGGCGAGGGGAGCCCTTGAACACTGAAGCTTTCTTT. This codes for CASSGRGEPLNTEAFF. The full variable domain, in which reference TRBV2 and TRBJ1-1 provide the parts outside the CDR3, is EPEVTQTPSHQVTQMGQEVILRCVPISNHLYFYWYRQILGQKVEFLVSFYNNEISEKSEIFDDQFSVERPDGSNFTLKIRSTKLEDSAMYFCASSGRGEPLNTEAFFGQGTRLTVV.

This clone has only a few counts. V gene TRBV7-9 combines with J gene TRBJ1-1, with D uncertain. Germline V gene data show CDR1 as SEHNR and CDR2 as FQNEAQ (reference sequence). V gave up 5 bases and J gave up 0 bases, with 16 bases separating them. This CDR3 region has 16 residues. Here the CDR3 reads CASSSTGRHLNTEAFF. The CDR3 DNA reads as TGTGCCAGCAGCAGTACCGGGCGCCATTTGAACACTGAAGCTTTCTTT.

This chain uses TRBV30 with TRBJ2-5, with 12 positions matching TRBD2. The germline V gene has CDR1 GTSNPN and CDR2 SVGIG (reference sequence). CDR3 length: 18 amino acids. Losses at the gene ends were 6 bases for V and 9 bases for J; bases not matched to a gene: 23. The CDR3 reads CACLPSGLAGYPRESQYF. CDR3 coding DNA: TGTGCCTGTCTTCCATCTGGACTAGCGGGATACCCAAGAGAATCCCAGTACTTC.